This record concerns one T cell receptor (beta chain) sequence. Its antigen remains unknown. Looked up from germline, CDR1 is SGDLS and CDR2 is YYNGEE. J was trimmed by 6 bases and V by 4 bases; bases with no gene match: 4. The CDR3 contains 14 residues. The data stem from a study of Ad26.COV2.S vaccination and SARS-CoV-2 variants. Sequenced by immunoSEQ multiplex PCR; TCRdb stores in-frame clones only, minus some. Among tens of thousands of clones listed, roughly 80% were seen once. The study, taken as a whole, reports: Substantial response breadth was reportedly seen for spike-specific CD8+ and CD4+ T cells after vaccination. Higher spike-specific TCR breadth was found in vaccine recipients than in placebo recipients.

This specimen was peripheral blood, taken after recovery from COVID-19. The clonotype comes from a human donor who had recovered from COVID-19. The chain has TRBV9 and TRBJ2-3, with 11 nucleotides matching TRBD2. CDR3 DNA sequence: TGTGCCAGCAGCACGGGACTAGCGGCCGATACGCAGTATTTT. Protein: CASSTGLAADTQYF.